This T cell receptor beta chain was documented in a study of identical twins. This clonotype was seen a few times. Its antigen is not known. A template switching step contributed a universal primer site, while unique molecular identifiers were present in the cDNA. MiXCR, applied by TCRdb to the 5' RACE reads, yields one record per CDR3 protein. Here the sample spans around 300,000 distinct CDR3 sequences, under 9% being singletons. Study observations and caveats: Fewer insertions marked abundant cord blood beta clonotypes; young adult naive trended weakly, memory not at all.

The V gene's germline CDR1 is LGHDT and CDR2 YNNKEL (reference sequence). V dropped 5 bases and J dropped 5 bases, with 21 bases sitting between them. The CDR3 has 16 amino acids. Healthy Caucasian donors formed the entire cohort. The sample also formed part of further work on yellow fever vaccine responses in identical twins.

The sample consisted of memory (CD45RO+) T cells sorted from blood. The sequence was obtained from a woman younger than 30 in good health. This chain links TRBV3-1 with TRBJ1-2; D not certain. CDR3 nucleotides: TGTGCCAGCAGCACAAACGAGGAAGGGTTTAGATATGGCTACACCTTC. Its translation is CASSTNEEGFRYGYTF.